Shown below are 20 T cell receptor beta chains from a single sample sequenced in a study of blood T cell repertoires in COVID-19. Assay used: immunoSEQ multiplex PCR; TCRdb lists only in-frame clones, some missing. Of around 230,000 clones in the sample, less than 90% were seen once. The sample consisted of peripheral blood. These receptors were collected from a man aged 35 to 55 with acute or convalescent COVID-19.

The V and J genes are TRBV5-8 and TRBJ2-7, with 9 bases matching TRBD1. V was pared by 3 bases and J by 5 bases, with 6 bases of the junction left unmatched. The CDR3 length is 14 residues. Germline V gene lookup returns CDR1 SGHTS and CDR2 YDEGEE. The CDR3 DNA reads TGTGCCAGCAGCTGGCGGGACAGGGTCAACGAGCAGTACTTC. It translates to CASSWRDRVNEQYF.

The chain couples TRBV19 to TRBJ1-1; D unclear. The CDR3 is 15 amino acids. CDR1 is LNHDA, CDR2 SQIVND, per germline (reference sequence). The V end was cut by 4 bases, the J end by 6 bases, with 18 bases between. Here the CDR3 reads CASSTSSRGYPEAFF. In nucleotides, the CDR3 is TGTGCCAGTAGTACGTCGTCAAGAGGCTACCCTGAAGCTTTCTTT.

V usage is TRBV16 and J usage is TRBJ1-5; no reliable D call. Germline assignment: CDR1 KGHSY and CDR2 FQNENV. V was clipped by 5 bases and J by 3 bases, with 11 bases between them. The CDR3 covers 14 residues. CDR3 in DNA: TGTGCCAGCAGCGGTGGGAGGATCAATCAGCCCCAGCATTTT. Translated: CASSGGRINQPQHF.

In nucleotides, the CDR3 is TGTGCCAGCAGCTTGGGAGTCGCCTACGAGCAGTACTTC. Residues: CASSLGVAYEQYF. This chain joins TRBV5-4 and TRBJ2-7, with D uncertain. Germline V gene sequence: CDR1 SGHNT, CDR2 YYREEE (reference sequence). Trimming removed 0 bases from V and 2 bases from J, with 6 bases in between. The CDR3 loop spans 13 amino acids.

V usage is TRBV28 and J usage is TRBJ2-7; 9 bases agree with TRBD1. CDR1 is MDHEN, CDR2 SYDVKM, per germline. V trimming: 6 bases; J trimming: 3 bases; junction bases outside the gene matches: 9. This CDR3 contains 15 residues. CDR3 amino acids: CASSLTGTGNYEQYF. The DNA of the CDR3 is TGTGCCAGCAGCCTTACCGGGACAGGGAACTACGAGCAGTACTTC.

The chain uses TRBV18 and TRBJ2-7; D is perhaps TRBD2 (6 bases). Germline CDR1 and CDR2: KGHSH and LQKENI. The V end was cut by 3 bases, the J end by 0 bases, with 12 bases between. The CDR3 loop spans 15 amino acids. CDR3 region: CASSPRTGSSYEQYF. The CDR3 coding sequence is TGTGCCAGCTCACCTAGGACCGGGAGCTCCTACGAGCAGTACTTC. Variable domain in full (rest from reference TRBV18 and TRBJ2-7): NAGVMQNPRHLVRRRGQEARLRCSPMKGHSHVYWYRQLPEEGLKFMVYLQKENIIDESGMPKERFSAEFPKEGPSILRIQQVVRGDSAAYFCASSPRTGSSYEQYFGPGTRLTVT.

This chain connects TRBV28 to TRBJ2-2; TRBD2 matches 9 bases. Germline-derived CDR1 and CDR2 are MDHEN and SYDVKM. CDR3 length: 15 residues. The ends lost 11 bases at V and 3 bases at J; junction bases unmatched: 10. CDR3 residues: CAALAGGPYTGELFF. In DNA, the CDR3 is TGTGCCGCCTTGGCGGGGGGGCCTTACACCGGGGAGCTGTTTTTT.

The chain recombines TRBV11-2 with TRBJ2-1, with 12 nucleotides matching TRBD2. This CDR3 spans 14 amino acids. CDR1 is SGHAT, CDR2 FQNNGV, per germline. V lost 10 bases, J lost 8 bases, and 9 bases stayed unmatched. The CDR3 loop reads CATQWTSGVYEQFF. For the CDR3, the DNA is TGTGCCACCCAATGGACTAGCGGGGTCTATGAGCAGTTCTTC.

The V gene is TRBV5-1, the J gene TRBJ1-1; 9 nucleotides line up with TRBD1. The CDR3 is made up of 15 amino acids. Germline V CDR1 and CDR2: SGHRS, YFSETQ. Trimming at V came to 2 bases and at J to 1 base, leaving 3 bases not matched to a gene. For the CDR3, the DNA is TGCGCCAGCAGCTTCGAGGGACAGGGGAACACTGAAGCTTTCTTT. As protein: CASSFEGQGNTEAFF.

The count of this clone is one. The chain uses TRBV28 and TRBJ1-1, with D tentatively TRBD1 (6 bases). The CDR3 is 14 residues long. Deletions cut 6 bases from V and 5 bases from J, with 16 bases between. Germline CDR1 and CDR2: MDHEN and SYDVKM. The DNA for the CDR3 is TGTGCCAGCAGCTACGCGGGGGCGCCTACTGAAGCTTTCTTT. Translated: CASSYAGAPTEAFF. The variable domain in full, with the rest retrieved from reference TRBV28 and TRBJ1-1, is DVKVTQSSRYLVKRTGEKVFLECVQDMDHENMFWYRQDPGLGLRLIYFSYDVKMKEKGDIPEGYSVSREKKERFSLILESASTNQTSMYLCASSYAGAPTEAFFGQGTRLTVV.

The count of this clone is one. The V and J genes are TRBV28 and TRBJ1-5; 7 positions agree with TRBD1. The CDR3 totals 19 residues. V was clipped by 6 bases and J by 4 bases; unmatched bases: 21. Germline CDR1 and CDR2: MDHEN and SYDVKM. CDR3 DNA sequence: TGTGCCAGCAGCCTAAGGAGGGGGCGGTGGACAGAGAGTAATCAGCCCCAGCATTTT. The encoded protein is CASSLRRGRWTESNQPQHF. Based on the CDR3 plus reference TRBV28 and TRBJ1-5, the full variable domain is DVKVTQSSRYLVKRTGEKVFLECVQDMDHENMFWYRQDPGLGLRLIYFSYDVKMKEKGDIPEGYSVSREKKERFSLILESASTNQTSMYLCASSLRRGRWTESNQPQHFGDGTRLSIL.

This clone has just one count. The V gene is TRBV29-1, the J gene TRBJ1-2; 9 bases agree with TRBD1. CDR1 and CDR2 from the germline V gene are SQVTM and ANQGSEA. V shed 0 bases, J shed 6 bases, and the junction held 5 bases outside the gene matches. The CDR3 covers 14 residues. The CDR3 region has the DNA TGCAGCGTTGAAGATAGGGACAGGGAGGATGGCTACACCTTC. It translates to CSVEDRDREDGYTF. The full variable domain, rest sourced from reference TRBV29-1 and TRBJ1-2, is SAVISQKPSRDICQRGTSLTIQCQVDSQVTMMFWYRQQPGQSLTLIATANQGSEATYESGFVIDKFPISRPNLTFSTLTVSNMSPEDSSIYLCSVEDRDREDGYTFGSGTRLTVV.

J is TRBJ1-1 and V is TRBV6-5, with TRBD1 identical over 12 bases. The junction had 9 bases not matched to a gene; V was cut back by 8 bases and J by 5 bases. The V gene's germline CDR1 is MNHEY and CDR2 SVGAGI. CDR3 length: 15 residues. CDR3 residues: CASEMGQGARTEAFF. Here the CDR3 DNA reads TGTGCCAGCGAGATGGGACAGGGGGCGAGAACTGAAGCTTTCTTT.

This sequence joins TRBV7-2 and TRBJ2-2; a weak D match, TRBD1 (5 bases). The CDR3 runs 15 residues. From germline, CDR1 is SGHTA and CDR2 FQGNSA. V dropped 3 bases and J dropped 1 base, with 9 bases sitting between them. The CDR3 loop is CASSFQGQNTGELFF. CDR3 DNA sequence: TGTGCCAGCAGCTTCCAAGGACAGAACACCGGGGAGCTGTTTTTT.

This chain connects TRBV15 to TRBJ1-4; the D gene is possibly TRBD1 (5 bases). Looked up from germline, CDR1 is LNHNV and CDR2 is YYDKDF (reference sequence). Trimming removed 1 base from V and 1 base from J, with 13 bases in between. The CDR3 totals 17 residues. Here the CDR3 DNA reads TGTGCCACCAGCAGAGGGCGTAAGGGGTTAACTAATGAAAAACTGTTTTTT. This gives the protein CATSRGRKGLTNEKLFF.

CDR3 DNA sequence: TGTGCCTGGAGGTTTGGGACAGGGATATCAGATACGCAGTATTTT. Amino acid sequence: CAWRFGTGISDTQYF. The V gene is TRBV30, the J gene TRBJ2-3, with 9 bases identical to TRBD1. From germline, CDR1 is GTSNPN and CDR2 SVGIG (reference sequence). V shed 3 bases, J shed 4 bases, and the junction held 8 bases outside the gene matches. There are 15 residues in the CDR3.

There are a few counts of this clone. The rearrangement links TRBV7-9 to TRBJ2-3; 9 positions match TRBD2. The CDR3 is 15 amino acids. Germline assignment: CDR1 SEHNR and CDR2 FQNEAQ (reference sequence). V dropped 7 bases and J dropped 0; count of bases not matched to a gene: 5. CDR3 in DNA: TGTGCCAGCAACATAGCGGGAGCTAGCACAGATACGCAGTATTTT. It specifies CASNIAGASTDTQYF. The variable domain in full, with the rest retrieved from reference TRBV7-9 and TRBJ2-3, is DTGVSQNPRHKITKRGQNVTFRCDPISEHNRLYWYRQTLGQGPEFLTYFQNEAQLEKSRLLSDRFSAERPKGSFSTLEIQRTEQGDSAMYLCASNIAGASTDTQYFGPGTRLTVL.

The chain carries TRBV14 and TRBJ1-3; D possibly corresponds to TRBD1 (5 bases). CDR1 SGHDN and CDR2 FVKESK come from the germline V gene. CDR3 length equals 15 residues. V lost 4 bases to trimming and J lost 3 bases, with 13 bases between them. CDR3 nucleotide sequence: TGTGCCAGCAGCCCCCTAACAGGCTTTGGAAACACCATATATTTT. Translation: CASSPLTGFGNTIYF.

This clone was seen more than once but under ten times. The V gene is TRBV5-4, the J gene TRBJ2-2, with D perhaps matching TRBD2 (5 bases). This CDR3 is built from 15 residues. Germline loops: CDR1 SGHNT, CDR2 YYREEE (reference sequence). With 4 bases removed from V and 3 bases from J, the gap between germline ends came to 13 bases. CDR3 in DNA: TGTGCCAGCAGCCCCCCTACGAGGGACACCGGGGAGCTGTTTTTT. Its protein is CASSPPTRDTGELFF.

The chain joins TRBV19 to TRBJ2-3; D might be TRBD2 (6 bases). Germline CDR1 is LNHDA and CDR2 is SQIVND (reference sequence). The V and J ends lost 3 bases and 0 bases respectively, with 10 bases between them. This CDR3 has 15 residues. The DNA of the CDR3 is TGTGCCAGTAGTATTCTGGGGACTAGCACAGATACGCAGTATTTT. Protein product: CASSILGTSTDTQYF.